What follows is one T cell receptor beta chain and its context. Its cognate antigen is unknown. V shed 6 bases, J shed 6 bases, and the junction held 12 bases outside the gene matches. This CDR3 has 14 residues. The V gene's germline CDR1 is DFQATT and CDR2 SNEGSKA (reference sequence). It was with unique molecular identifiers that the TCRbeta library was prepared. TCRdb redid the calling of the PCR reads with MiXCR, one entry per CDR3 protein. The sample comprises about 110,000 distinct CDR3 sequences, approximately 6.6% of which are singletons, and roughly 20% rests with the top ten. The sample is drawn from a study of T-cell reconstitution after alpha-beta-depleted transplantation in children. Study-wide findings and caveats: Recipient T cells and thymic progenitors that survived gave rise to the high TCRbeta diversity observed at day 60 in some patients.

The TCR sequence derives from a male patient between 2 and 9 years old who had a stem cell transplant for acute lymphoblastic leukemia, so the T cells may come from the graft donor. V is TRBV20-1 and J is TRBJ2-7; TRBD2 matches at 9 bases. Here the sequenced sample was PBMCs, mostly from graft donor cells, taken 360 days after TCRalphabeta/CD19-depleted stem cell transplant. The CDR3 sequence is CSAYLLRLAVEQYF. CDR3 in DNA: TGCAGTGCATATCTCCTGAGACTAGCGGTCGAGCAGTACTTC.